The rows below give T cell receptor beta chains drawn from one sample of a study of monozygotic twins with inflammatory bowel disease. TCRdb reprocessed the 5' RACE reads and stores each CDR3 protein as one record, lacking DNA. The table counts more than 350,000 distinct CDR3 sequences; 2% to 3% lies in the top ten. Sequencing input: blood. The source of these receptors is a human donor with ulcerative colitis or Crohn's disease, or a healthy co-twin of an affected twin (not recorded which). The CDR3 runs from the conserved cysteine through the conserved F or W. Size is omitted from some rows. Given values are once, few, many or a class for expanded clones.

clone_size: NA
j_call: TRBJ1-2
v_call: TRBV18
cdr3_aa: CASSPPGAWDGYTF

clone_size: NA
j_call: TRBJ1-3
v_call: TRBV12-5
cdr3_aa: CASGSLEGTSGNTIYF

clone_size: NA
j_call: TRBJ2-3
v_call: TRBV4-1
cdr3_aa: CASSQAHSGLSTDTQYF

clone_size: medium-sized
j_call: TRBJ2-2
v_call: TRBV5-1
cdr3_aa: CASSYGTSGGNTGELFF

clone_size: NA
j_call: TRBJ2-5
v_call: TRBV7-2
cdr3_aa: CASSYLAEETQYF

clone_size: NA
j_call: TRBJ2-1
v_call: TRBV12-3/TRBV12-4
cdr3_aa: CASGTFSGGENEQFF

clone_size: NA
j_call: TRBJ2-4
v_call: TRBV5-1
cdr3_aa: CASSLRGAPRDQKNIQYF

clone_size: NA
j_call: TRBJ1-6
v_call: TRBV6-5
cdr3_aa: CASSYLGTVNSPLHF

clone_size: NA
j_call: TRBJ2-4
v_call: TRBV20-1
cdr3_aa: CSAGEGKLDMQYF

clone_size: NA
j_call: TRBJ2-1
v_call: TRBV7-3
cdr3_aa: CASSYVAGSYNEQFF

clone_size: NA
j_call: TRBJ2-1
v_call: TRBV28
cdr3_aa: CASSSGGYEQFF

clone_size: NA
j_call: TRBJ2-4
v_call: TRBV12-3/TRBV12-4
cdr3_aa: CASSLGTSGSKNIQYF

clone_size: NA
j_call: TRBJ1-1
v_call: TRBV20-1
cdr3_aa: CSARVSNTEAFF

clone_size: NA
j_call: TRBJ2-1
v_call: TRBV20-1
cdr3_aa: CSAPQGHEQFF

clone_size: NA
j_call: TRBJ2-4
v_call: TRBV20-1
cdr3_aa: CSAREVAKNIQYF

clone_size: NA
j_call: TRBJ1-2
v_call: TRBV28
cdr3_aa: CASSLGQGGLQGYTF

clone_size: NA
j_call: TRBJ1-2
v_call: TRBV5-1
cdr3_aa: CASSLIGPADGNYGYTF

clone_size: NA
j_call: TRBJ2-7
v_call: TRBV7-8
cdr3_aa: CASSSMPPGRGAPYEQYF

clone_size: NA
j_call: TRBJ2-3
v_call: TRBV5-1
cdr3_aa: CASSLGQGGTDTQYF

clone_size: NA
j_call: TRBJ2-3
v_call: TRBV2
cdr3_aa: CASSAPDTQYF

clone_size: NA
j_call: TRBJ2-1
v_call: TRBV9
cdr3_aa: CASSVGTSSYNEQFF

clone_size: NA
j_call: TRBJ2-3
v_call: TRBV20-1
cdr3_aa: CSGGSTDTQYF

clone_size: NA
j_call: TRBJ2-1
v_call: TRBV20-1
cdr3_aa: CSATDLAGSSYNEQFF

clone_size: NA
j_call: TRBJ2-7
v_call: TRBV28
cdr3_aa: CASRERSYEQYF

clone_size: NA
j_call: TRBJ1-1
v_call: TRBV5-6
cdr3_aa: CASSLDRGLKGFNTEAFF

clone_size: NA
j_call: TRBJ1-2
v_call: TRBV18
cdr3_aa: CASSPGDKGRGGYTF

clone_size: NA
j_call: TRBJ2-5
v_call: TRBV2
cdr3_aa: CASKRPQGKETQYF

clone_size: NA
j_call: TRBJ1-1
v_call: TRBV7-3
cdr3_aa: CASKVTGNTEAFF

clone_size: NA
j_call: TRBJ1-5
v_call: TRBV20-1
cdr3_aa: CSATLLIGNQPQHF

clone_size: NA
j_call: TRBJ1-3
v_call: TRBV9
cdr3_aa: CASSRDIWMSSGNTIYF

clone_size: NA
j_call: TRBJ2-3
v_call: TRBV21-1
cdr3_aa: CASRHRDPEQGTDTQYF

clone_size: NA
j_call: TRBJ2-2
v_call: TRBV3-1
cdr3_aa: CASSPGARAGELFF

clone_size: NA
j_call: TRBJ2-7
v_call: TRBV5-6
cdr3_aa: CASSLLKSGTYEQYF

clone_size: NA
j_call: TRBJ1-3
v_call: TRBV5-1
cdr3_aa: CASSSLTGLAGNTIYF

clone_size: NA
j_call: TRBJ2-5
v_call: TRBV27
cdr3_aa: CASSFGGGQGETQYF

clone_size: NA
j_call: TRBJ2-3
v_call: TRBV5-1
cdr3_aa: CASSLIPPTGVTDTQYF

clone_size: NA
j_call: TRBJ2-7
v_call: TRBV28
cdr3_aa: CASSSEGIGHHEQYF

clone_size: NA
j_call: TRBJ2-3
v_call: TRBV19
cdr3_aa: CASSIGLAGGGTDTHYF

clone_size: NA
j_call: TRBJ2-1
v_call: TRBV5-1
cdr3_aa: CASSLPQGQNEQFF

clone_size: NA
j_call: TRBJ2-2
v_call: TRBV18
cdr3_aa: CASSPSRGNTGELFF

clone_size: NA
j_call: TRBJ2-3
v_call: TRBV30
cdr3_aa: CAWSRLAGDTQYF

clone_size: NA
j_call: TRBJ2-2
v_call: TRBV25-1
cdr3_aa: CATPLTTGNTGELFF

clone_size: NA
j_call: TRBJ2-3
v_call: TRBV7-9
cdr3_aa: CAFQTQGSPDTQYF

clone_size: NA
j_call: TRBJ2-5
v_call: TRBV12-3/TRBV12-4
cdr3_aa: CASSLVGTQYF

clone_size: NA
j_call: TRBJ2-7
v_call: TRBV12-3/TRBV12-4
cdr3_aa: CASSLGDRGGEQYF

clone_size: NA
j_call: TRBJ2-7
v_call: TRBV4-2
cdr3_aa: CASSQGAGFEQYF

clone_size: NA
j_call: TRBJ2-1
v_call: TRBV7-2
cdr3_aa: CASQLRDSGYNEQFF

clone_size: NA
j_call: TRBJ1-2
v_call: TRBV6-5
cdr3_aa: CATGTGFGYTF

clone_size: NA
j_call: TRBJ1-4
v_call: TRBV12-3/TRBV12-4
cdr3_aa: CASSPAQGNEKLFF

clone_size: NA
j_call: TRBJ2-2
v_call: TRBV4-2
cdr3_aa: CASSQGGDRVYGELFF

clone_size: NA
j_call: TRBJ2-2
v_call: TRBV5-1
cdr3_aa: CASSPGASNTGELFF

clone_size: NA
j_call: TRBJ1-1
v_call: TRBV7-9
cdr3_aa: CASSLGLGWDTEAFF

clone_size: NA
j_call: TRBJ2-5
v_call: TRBV7-9
cdr3_aa: CASSRTSGPQETQYF

clone_size: NA
j_call: TRBJ2-1
v_call: TRBV7-2
cdr3_aa: CASSFLPESLNEQFF

clone_size: NA
j_call: TRBJ2-1
v_call: TRBV11-2
cdr3_aa: CASSSPFTEQFF

clone_size: NA
j_call: TRBJ2-5
v_call: TRBV7-2
cdr3_aa: CASSLSRTKQETQYF

clone_size: NA
j_call: TRBJ2-2
v_call: TRBV20-1
cdr3_aa: CSASGNPGELFF

clone_size: NA
j_call: TRBJ1-1
v_call: TRBV7-9
cdr3_aa: CASSLGTTEAFF

clone_size: NA
j_call: TRBJ2-5
v_call: TRBV5-1
cdr3_aa: CASSLAGAVRQETQYF

clone_size: NA
j_call: TRBJ2-5
v_call: TRBV7-6
cdr3_aa: CASSLAGTGQETQYF